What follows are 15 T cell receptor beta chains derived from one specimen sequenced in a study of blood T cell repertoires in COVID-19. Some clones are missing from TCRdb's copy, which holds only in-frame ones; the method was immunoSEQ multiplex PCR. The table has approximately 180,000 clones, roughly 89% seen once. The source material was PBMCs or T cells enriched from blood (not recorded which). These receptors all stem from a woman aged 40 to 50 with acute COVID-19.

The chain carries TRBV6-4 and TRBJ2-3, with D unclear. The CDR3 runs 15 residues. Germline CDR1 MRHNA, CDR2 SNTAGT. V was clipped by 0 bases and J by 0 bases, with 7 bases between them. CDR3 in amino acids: CASSDSSYSTDTQYF. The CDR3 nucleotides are TGTGCCAGCAGTGACTCCTCGTATAGCACAGATACGCAGTATTTT.

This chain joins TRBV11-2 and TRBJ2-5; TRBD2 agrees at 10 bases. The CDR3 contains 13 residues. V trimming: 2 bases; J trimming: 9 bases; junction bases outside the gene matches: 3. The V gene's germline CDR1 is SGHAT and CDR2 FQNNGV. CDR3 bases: TGTGCCAGCAGCTTACTAGCGGGGGCTCCCCAGTACTTC. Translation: CASSLLAGAPQYF. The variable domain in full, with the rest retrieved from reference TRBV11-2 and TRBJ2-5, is EAGVAQSPRYKIIEKRQSVAFWCNPISGHATLYWYQQILGQGPKLLIQFQNNGVVDDSQLPKDRFSAERLKGVDSTLKIQPAKLEDSAVYLCASSLLAGAPQYFGPGTRLLVL.

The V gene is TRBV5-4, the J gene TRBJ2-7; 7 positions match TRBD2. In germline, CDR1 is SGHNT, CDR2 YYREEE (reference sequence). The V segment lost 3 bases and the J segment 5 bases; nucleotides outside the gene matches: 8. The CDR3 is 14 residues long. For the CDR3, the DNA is TGTGCCAGCAGCTCTACGGCGGGGGTGAACGAGCAGTACTTC. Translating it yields CASSSTAGVNEQYF.

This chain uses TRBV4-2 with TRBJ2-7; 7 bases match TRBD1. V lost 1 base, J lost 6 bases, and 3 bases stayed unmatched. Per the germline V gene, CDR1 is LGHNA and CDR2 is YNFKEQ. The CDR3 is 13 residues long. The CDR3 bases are TGTGCCAGCAGCCAAGGACAGGGTTCCGAGCAGTACTTC. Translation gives CASSQGQGSEQYF.

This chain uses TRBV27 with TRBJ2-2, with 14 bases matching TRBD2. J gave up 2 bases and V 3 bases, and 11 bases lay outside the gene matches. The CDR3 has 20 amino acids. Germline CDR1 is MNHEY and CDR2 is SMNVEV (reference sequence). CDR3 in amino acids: CASSLTRTSGGRINTGELFF. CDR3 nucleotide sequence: TGTGCCAGCAGTTTGACCAGGACTAGCGGGGGGAGAATCAACACCGGGGAGCTGTTTTTT.

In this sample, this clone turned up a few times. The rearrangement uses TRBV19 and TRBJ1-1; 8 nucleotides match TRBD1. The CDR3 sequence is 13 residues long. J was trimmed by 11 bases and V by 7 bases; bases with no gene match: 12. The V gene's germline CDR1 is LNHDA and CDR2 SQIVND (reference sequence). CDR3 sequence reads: CASTQGAGTRAFF. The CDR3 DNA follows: TGTGCCAGTACTCAGGGGGCTGGAACCCGGGCTTTCTTT.

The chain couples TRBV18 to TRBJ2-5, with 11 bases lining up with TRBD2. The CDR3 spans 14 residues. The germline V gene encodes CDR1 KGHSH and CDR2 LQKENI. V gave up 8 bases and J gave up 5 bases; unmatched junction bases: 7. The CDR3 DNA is TGTGCCAGCGGTTTAGCGGGAGGGCTGGAGACCCAGTACTTC. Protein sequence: CASGLAGGLETQYF.

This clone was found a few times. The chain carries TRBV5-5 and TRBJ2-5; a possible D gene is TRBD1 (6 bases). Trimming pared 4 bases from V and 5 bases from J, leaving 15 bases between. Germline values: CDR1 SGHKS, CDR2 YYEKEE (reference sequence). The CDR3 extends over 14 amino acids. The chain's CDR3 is CASSPLWGLETQYF. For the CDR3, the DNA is TGTGCCAGCAGCCCTCTTTGGGGGCTGGAGACCCAGTACTTC.

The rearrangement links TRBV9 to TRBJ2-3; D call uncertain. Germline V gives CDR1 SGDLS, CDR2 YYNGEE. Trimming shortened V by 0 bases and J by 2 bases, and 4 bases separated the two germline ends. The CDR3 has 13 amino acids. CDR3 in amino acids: CASSVDFTDTQYF. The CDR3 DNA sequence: TGTGCCAGCAGCGTAGACTTCACAGATACGCAGTATTTT.

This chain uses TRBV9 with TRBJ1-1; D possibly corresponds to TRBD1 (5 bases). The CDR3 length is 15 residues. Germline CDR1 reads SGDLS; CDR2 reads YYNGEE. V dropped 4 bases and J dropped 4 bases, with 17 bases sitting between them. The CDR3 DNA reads TGTGCCAGCAGCAGACTTCCTTCGGGGGGCACTGAAGCTTTCTTT. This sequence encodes CASSRLPSGGTEAFF.

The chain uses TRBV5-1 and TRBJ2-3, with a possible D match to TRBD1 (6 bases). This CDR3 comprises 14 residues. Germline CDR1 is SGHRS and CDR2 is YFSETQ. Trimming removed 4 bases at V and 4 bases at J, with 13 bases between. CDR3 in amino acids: CASSATGSPDTQYF. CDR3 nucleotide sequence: TGCGCCAGCAGCGCCACAGGGAGTCCAGATACGCAGTATTTT.

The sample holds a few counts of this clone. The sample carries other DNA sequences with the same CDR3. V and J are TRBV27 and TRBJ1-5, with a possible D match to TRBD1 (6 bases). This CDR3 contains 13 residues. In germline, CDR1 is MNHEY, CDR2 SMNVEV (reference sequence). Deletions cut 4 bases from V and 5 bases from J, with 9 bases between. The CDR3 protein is CASSSEGDQPQHF. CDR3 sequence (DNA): TGTGCCAGCAGTTCCGAGGGGGATCAGCCCCAGCATTTT.

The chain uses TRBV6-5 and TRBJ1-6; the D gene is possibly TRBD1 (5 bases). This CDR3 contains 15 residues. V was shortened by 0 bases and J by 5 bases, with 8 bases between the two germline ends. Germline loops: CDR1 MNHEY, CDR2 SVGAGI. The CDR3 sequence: CASSYSTANNSPLHF. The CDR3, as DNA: TGTGCCAGCAGTTACTCGACAGCAAATAATTCACCCCTCCACTTT.

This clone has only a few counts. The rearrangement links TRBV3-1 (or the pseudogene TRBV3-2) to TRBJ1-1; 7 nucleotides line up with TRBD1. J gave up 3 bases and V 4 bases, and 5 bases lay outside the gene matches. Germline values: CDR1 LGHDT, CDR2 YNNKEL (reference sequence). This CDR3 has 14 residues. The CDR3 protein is CASSPTGYDTEAFF. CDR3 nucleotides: TGTGCCAGCAGCCCGACAGGGTACGACACTGAAGCTTTCTTT.

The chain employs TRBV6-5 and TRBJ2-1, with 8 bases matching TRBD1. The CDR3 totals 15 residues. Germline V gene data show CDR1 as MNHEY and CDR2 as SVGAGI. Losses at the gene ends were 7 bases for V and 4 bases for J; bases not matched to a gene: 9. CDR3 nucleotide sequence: TGTGCCAGCATCCTACAGGGGGGAGAGTACAATGAGCAGTTCTTC. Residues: CASILQGGEYNEQFF.